These 25 T cell receptor beta chains share one sample of origin, sequenced in a study of blood T cell repertoires in COVID-19. The protocol was immunoSEQ multiplex PCR, while the TCRdb copy is restricted to in-frame clones and leaves out a portion. The sample shows about 120,000 clones, roughly 89% of them seen only once. Input material: peripheral blood. The source is a man in his forties with acute or convalescent COVID-19.

This chain links TRBV12-3 or TRBV12-4 with TRBJ2-7; D not certain. The germline V and J ends were trimmed by 7 bases and 6 bases, with 16 bases remaining between them. The CDR3 consists of 13 residues. The CDR3 reads CASTPAPRLEQYF. CDR3 sequence (DNA): TGTGCCAGCACTCCCGCGCCCCGACTCGAGCAGTACTTC.

The V gene is TRBV5-1, the J gene TRBJ1-2; TRBD1 is a possible D gene (5 bases). CDR3 length: 14 amino acids. Germline CDR1 and CDR2: SGHRS and YFSETQ. With 0 bases removed from V and 8 bases from J, the gap between germline ends came to 14 bases. Here the CDR3 DNA reads TGCGCCAGCAGCTTGGCCGGGCAGGGCCGGGGCTACACCTTC. This translates into CASSLAGQGRGYTF.

CDR3 nucleotide sequence: TGTGCCAGCAGCCAGGGGGCCCAAGCTTTCTTT. Translating it yields CASSQGAQAFF. This rearrangement joins TRBV12-3 or TRBV12-4 to TRBJ1-1, with 8 nucleotides matching TRBD1. With V trimmed by 6 bases and J by 9 bases, 3 bases remained unmatched. The CDR3 is 11 residues long.

The chain couples TRBV15 to TRBJ1-4; no reliable D call. CDR1 is LNHNV, CDR2 YYDKDF, per germline (reference sequence). The CDR3 consists of 16 residues. Trimming took off 1 base at V and 7 bases at J, with 16 bases between the two ends. CDR3 nucleotide sequence: TGTGCCACCAGCAGAGTCGGCAAGACGACTGGTGAAAAACTGTTTTTT. Translated: CATSRVGKTTGEKLFF. Full variable domain (rest looked up from reference TRBV15 and TRBJ1-4): DAMVIQNPRYQVTQFGKPVTLSCSQTLNHNVMYWYQQKSSQAPKLLFHYYDKDFNNEADTPDNFQSRRPNTSFCFLDIRSPGLGDTAMYLCATSRVGKTTGEKLFFGSGTQLSVL.

The J gene is TRBJ1-5, the V gene TRBV19; D is unclear. CDR3 length: 13 amino acids. Between the trimmed V and J ends, which lost 8 bases and 0 bases, there was a span of 8 bases. Germline values: CDR1 LNHDA, CDR2 SQIVND (reference sequence). The CDR3 DNA is TGTGCCAGTTGCGGTTATAGCAATCAGCCCCAGCATTTT. Encoded protein: CASCGYSNQPQHF.

This clone appeared once. The genes are TRBV15 and TRBJ2-6; TRBD2 matches at 7 bases. Germline V gene lookup returns CDR1 LNHNV and CDR2 YYDKDF (reference sequence). CDR3 size: 15 residues. J gave up 1 base and V 7 bases, and 4 bases lay outside the gene matches. This CDR3 reads CATNREESGANVLTF. Here the CDR3 DNA reads TGTGCCACCAACCGGGAGGAGTCTGGGGCCAACGTCCTGACTTTC.

The chain links TRBV7-9 to TRBJ2-7; the match to TRBD1 covers 8 bases. The CDR3 has 14 amino acids. After removal of 3 bases from V and 4 bases from J, the junction contained 5 bases not matched to a gene. CDR1 and CDR2 (germline): SEHNR, FQNEAQ (reference sequence). CDR3 bases: TGTGCCAGCAGCTTGAGCCGGACAGGGTACGAGCAGTACTTC. Residues: CASSLSRTGYEQYF.

The chain employs TRBV5-6 and TRBJ1-2, with 9 bases identical to TRBD1. With 2 bases clipped from V and 4 bases from J, the junction kept 6 bases outside the gene matches. In germline, CDR1 is SGHDT, CDR2 YYEEEE. The CDR3 extends over 15 amino acids. CDR3 sequence (DNA): TGTGCCAGCAGCTTTCGGGACAGGGAAGCCTATGGCTACACCTTC. Its protein is CASSFRDREAYGYTF.

For the CDR3, the DNA is TGTGCCAGCAGCTTAGGTAACAGGGGAGAGACCCAGTACTTC. It codes for CASSLGNRGETQYF. The J gene is TRBJ2-5, the V gene TRBV11-2; 7 bases are shared with TRBD1. The CDR3 has 14 amino acids. From germline, CDR1 is SGHAT and CDR2 FQNNGV. V shed 1 base and J 4 bases; nucleotides not matched to a gene: 3.

The V gene is TRBV7-3, the J gene TRBJ2-3; D is perhaps TRBD1 (7 bases). Trimming pared 6 bases from V and 2 bases from J, leaving 15 bases between. This CDR3 region has 15 residues. Germline CDR1 SGHTA, CDR2 FQGTGA. CDR3 in amino acids: CASSPQGGVTDTQYF. The CDR3 nucleotides are TGTGCCAGCAGTCCTCAGGGGGGAGTCACAGATACGCAGTATTTT.

The table lists this clone with a count of one. This chain joins TRBV29-1 and TRBJ1-1, with no clear D. V was shortened by 5 bases and J by 8 bases, with 12 bases between the two germline ends. Looked up from germline, CDR1 is SQVTM and CDR2 is ANQGSEA. The CDR3 is 11 amino acids. CDR3 sequence (DNA): TGCAGCGTTACCCCCCGAGGGGAAGCTTTCTTT. Amino acid sequence: CSVTPRGEAFF.

The V and J genes are TRBV14 and TRBJ1-1; D is unclear. The CDR3 has 17 amino acids. V shed 4 bases and J shed 6 bases, with 24 bases lying between them. CDR1 is SGHDN, CDR2 FVKESK, per germline. The CDR3 bases are TGTGCCAGCAGCCGCCATCCCCGGCCCACAGCGGGCTCTGAAGCTTTCTTT. Translation gives CASSRHPRPTAGSEAFF.

The rearrangement uses TRBV5-5 and TRBJ2-1; the match to TRBD2 covers 10 bases. J gave up 3 bases and V 4 bases, and 7 bases lay outside the gene matches. This CDR3 contains 16 residues. Germline V gene sequence: CDR1 SGHKS, CDR2 YYEKEE (reference sequence). The CDR3 DNA is TGTGCCAGCAGCGGGGGTAGCGGGAGGCTCTACAATGAGCAGTTCTTC. It codes for CASSGGSGRLYNEQFF.

A single count supports this clone. The CDR3 sequence: CASSLQGTKETQYF. In nucleotides, the CDR3 is TGTGCCAGCAGTTTGCAGGGAACAAAAGAGACCCAGTACTTC. V and J are TRBV27 and TRBJ2-5; possibly TRBD1 for D (5 bases). Germline V gives CDR1 MNHEY, CDR2 SMNVEV (reference sequence). V dropped 3 bases and J dropped 3 bases, with 11 bases sitting between them. The CDR3 contains 14 residues.

A few counts support this clone. The chain recombines TRBV6-5 with TRBJ1-6, with D possibly TRBD1 on 6 matching bases. Trimming removed 4 bases at V and 10 bases at J, with 20 bases between. The length of the CDR3 is 16 residues. The V gene's germline CDR1 is MNHEY and CDR2 SVGAGI. The CDR3, as DNA: TGTGCCAGCAGTTTCGCCCCTCGACGGGGACACTCACCCCTCCACTTT. It encodes CASSFAPRRGHSPLHF.

The chain uses TRBV5-4 and TRBJ2-2, with D perhaps TRBD2 (5 bases). This CDR3 comprises 16 residues. V dropped 4 bases and J dropped 1 base, with 14 bases sitting between them. Germline values: CDR1 SGHNT, CDR2 YYREEE (reference sequence). As DNA, the CDR3 is TGTGCCAGCAGCCCTGGACCGGCGGGGAACACCGGGGAGCTGTTTTTT. It codes for CASSPGPAGNTGELFF.

The chain employs TRBV27 and TRBJ2-1; 10 nucleotides agree with TRBD2. Germline CDR1 is MNHEY and CDR2 is SMNVEV (reference sequence). The J segment lost 0 bases and the V segment lost 7 bases, leaving 6 bases of the junction unmatched. The CDR3 runs to 16 residues. CDR3 bases: TGTGCCAGCAAGACTAGCGGGCCCAGCTCCTACAATGAGCAGTTCTTC. Its translation is CASKTSGPSSYNEQFF.

This clone was recorded a few times. The rearrangement joins TRBV7-9 to TRBJ2-7, with a weak D call TRBD1 (6 bases). The germline V gene has CDR1 SEHNR and CDR2 FQNEAQ (reference sequence). The CDR3 length is 13 residues. V lost 8 bases, J lost 5 bases, and 16 bases lay in between. CDR3 protein: CASRADSFHEQYF. The CDR3 DNA is TGTGCCAGCCGGGCGGACAGTTTCCACGAGCAGTACTTC.

The chain uses TRBV6-6 and TRBJ1-2; 7 bases map to TRBD1. Trimming at V came to 5 bases and at J to 4 bases, leaving 7 bases not matched to a gene. Germline V CDR1 and CDR2: MNHNY, SVGAGI (reference sequence). The CDR3 has 14 residues. This CDR3 is CASSHGTASYGYTF. In DNA form, the CDR3 reads TGTGCCAGCAGTCACGGGACAGCCTCCTATGGCTACACCTTC.

This clone was counted a single time. V is TRBV30 and J is TRBJ1-5; TRBD1 is a possible D gene (6 bases). V was cut by 4 bases and J by 3 bases, with 10 bases left in between. The germline gives CDR1 GTSNPN, CDR2 SVGIG (reference sequence). The CDR3 totals 13 residues. CDR3 amino acids: CAWKDRDNQPQHF. Written as DNA, the CDR3 is TGTGCCTGGAAGGACAGAGACAATCAGCCCCAGCATTTT.

This sequence joins TRBV19 and TRBJ2-6, with TRBD1 matching over 9 bases. Germline V CDR1 and CDR2: LNHDA, SQIVND (reference sequence). This CDR3 is 17 amino acids long. V trimming: 4 bases; J trimming: 0 bases; junction bases outside the gene matches: 4. The CDR3 spells CASSRTGVISGANVLTF. For the CDR3, the DNA is TGTGCCAGTAGTAGGACAGGGGTTATCTCTGGGGCCAACGTCCTGACTTTC.

This sequence joins TRBV7-8 and TRBJ2-7; TRBD2 matches at 7 bases. The CDR3 contains 17 residues. The V gene's germline CDR1 is SGHVS and CDR2 FQNEAQ. J lost 0 bases, V lost 0 bases, and 8 bases had no gene match. CDR3 sequence: CASSLARGLDRSYEQYF. DNA of the CDR3: TGTGCCAGCAGCTTAGCTCGAGGACTAGATCGCTCCTACGAGCAGTACTTC.

A few counts support this clone. V gene TRBV7-2 combines with J gene TRBJ1-4, with D perhaps TRBD1 (5 bases). Trimming removed 5 bases from V and 8 bases from J, with 12 bases in between. This CDR3 has 13 amino acids. Germline CDR1 is SGHTA and CDR2 is FQGNSA. CDR3 sequence reads: CASSPGGLEKLFF. CDR3 sequence (DNA): TGTGCCAGCAGCCCCGGGGGTTTGGAAAAACTGTTTTTT.

V is TRBV11-2 and J is TRBJ1-1, with D possibly TRBD1 on 6 matching bases. CDR1 is SGHAT and CDR2 is FQNNGV in the germline V gene. V lost 0 bases, J lost 5 bases, and 10 bases lay in between. This CDR3 region has 14 residues. CDR3 loop: CASSLEHRVTEAFF. The DNA for the CDR3 is TGTGCCAGCAGCTTAGAACACAGGGTTACTGAAGCTTTCTTT.

The chain joins TRBV4-3 to TRBJ2-1; 12 bases align to TRBD2. V lost 0 bases to trimming and J lost 8 bases; unmatched junction nucleotides: 8. The CDR3 is made up of 17 amino acids. Germline values: CDR1 LGHNA, CDR2 YSLEER. The CDR3 DNA reads as TGCGCCAGCAGCCAAGACCCTAGCGGGGGGGCCCAGGATGAGCAGTTCTTC. This sequence encodes CASSQDPSGGAQDEQFF.